The text below deals with one TCR beta chain. This clonotype was found many times. No cognate antigen has been identified for it. A junction end diverges from the germline sequence, so it may reflect a read error. Instrument on record: Illumina NovaSeq 6000. TCRalpha and TCRbeta cDNA libraries were built by 5'RACE with constant-segment primers, adding sample barcodes and unique molecular identifiers. RNA was extracted from every sample with Trizol reagent. Library amplification was performed in two PCR steps, and a second sample barcode and Illumina TruSeq adapters were introduced in the second step. The libraries were sequenced on an Illumina NovaSeq using 2 x 150 bp paired-end reads. In the authors' own workflow: Reads were demultiplexed and collapsed into UMI-guided consensus sequences with migec v1.2.7. Using mixcr v2.1.11, UMI consensuses were aligned to TRA and TRB V and J templates and then assembled into clonotypes. A clonotype was counted as expanded or contracted only when both edgeR and NoisET called the clonotype significant, with the noise models trained on biological replicates. For edgeR calls, a false discovery rate-adjusted p below 0.01 and a log2 fold-change threshold of 1 were applied. As an exploratory analysis of dynamics, max-normalized trajectories of the 1000 most abundant clonotypes were examined with PCA combined with hierarchical clustering. Separately sequenced CD4+ and CD8+ repertoires were used to assign the CD4 or CD8 phenotype of responding clones. TCRdb reanalyzed the raw reads on its own, using fastp at Q25 for trimming and MiXCR for clone calling, and kept in-frame beta chains. All rows with the same CDR3 protein become a single entry with the most common DNA and genes. Here the V and J calls rest on TCRdb's processing, not on the authors' analysis. The sample table lists about 350,000 distinct CDR3 sequences, 28% of them with a count of one. The top ten clonotypes cover roughly 13% of the sample.

These data are taken from a study of T-cell memory formation after mild COVID-19 listed by TCRdb under 2021. Study-wide context: Most TCR sequence clusters were specific to one of the two donors. The cohort was made up of two young adult volunteers, one female and one male, who were previously healthy. In two donors, T-cell clones that expanded and contracted after mild COVID-19 were followed by sequencing TCRalpha and TCRbeta repertoires longitudinally. Overall results and qualifications from the work: Contracting CD4+ clones turned up mainly in the CM and EM memory subsets, whereas EMRA was where CD8+ clones were enriched. SARS-CoV-2 specificity of the second-wave clones peaking on day 37 was not confirmed. Only a couple of mild cases were covered by the study, and larger cohorts that include severe cases with pre-infection samples were considered necessary. The detection of some responding clones in pre-infection memory suggests that pre-existing cross-reactive memory T cells joined the SARS-CoV-2 response. From day 15 to 85, contracting clones showed balanced CD4/CD8 phenotypes, whereas a second wave of clones that expanded from day 15 to 37 leaned towards CD4+.

From cysteine to phenylalanine, the CDR3 is 13 amino acids long. Just the 39-base CDR3 DNA is kept, in frame starting at base 1. Sequences SSHAT (CDR1) and FNYEAQ (CDR2) are obtained from the germline V gene (reference sequence). Ficoll-Paque density gradient centrifugation was the method used to isolate PBMCs. The chain couples TRBV7-7 to TRBJ2-3; a tentative D match to TRBD2 spans 5 bases. This receptor was identified in an adult woman who had mild COVID-19 (a few samples of this study predate the infection). The sample titles of this study are shuffled in the database, so cell type and time point are left out; the donor was told from shared clones. The sequenced material came from PBMCs or a T cell subset sorted from them (not recorded which). In nucleotides, the sequence is TGTGCTAGCAGCTTAGGCCGGGGAGATACGCAGTATTTT. This translates into CASSLGRGDTQYF.